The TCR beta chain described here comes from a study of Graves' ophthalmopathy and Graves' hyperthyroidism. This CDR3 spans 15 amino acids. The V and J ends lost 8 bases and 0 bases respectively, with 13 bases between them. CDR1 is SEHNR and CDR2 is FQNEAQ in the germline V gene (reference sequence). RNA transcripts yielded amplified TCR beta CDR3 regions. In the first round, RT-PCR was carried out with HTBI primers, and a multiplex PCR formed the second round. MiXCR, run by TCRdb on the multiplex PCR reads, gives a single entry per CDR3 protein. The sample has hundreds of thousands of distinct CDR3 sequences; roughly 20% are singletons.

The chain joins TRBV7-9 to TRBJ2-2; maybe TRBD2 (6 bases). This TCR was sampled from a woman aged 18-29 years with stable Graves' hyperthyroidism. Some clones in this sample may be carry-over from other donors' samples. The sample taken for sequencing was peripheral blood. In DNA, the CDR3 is TGTGCCAGCGACTTGGGGGGAACGAACACCGGGGAGCTGTTTTTT. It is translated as CASDLGGTNTGELFF.